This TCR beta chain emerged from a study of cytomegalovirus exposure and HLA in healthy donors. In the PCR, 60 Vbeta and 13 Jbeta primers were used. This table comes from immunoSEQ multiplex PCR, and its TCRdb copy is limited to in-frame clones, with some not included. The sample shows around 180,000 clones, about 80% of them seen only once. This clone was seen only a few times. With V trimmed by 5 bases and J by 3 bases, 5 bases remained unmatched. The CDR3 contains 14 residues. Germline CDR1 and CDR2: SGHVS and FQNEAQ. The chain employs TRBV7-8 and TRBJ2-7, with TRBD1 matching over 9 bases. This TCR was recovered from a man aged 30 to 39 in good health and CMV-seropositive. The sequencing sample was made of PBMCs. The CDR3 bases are TGTGCCAGCAGCGTGCCGGGACAGGGCTACGAGCAGTACTTC. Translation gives CASSVPGQGYEQYF.